Sequencing of this T cell receptor beta chain was carried out in a study of monozygotic twins with inflammatory bowel disease. In the case of this clonotype: Its antigen is unknown.

Germline CDR1 is MNHNY and CDR2 is SVGAGI (reference sequence). The CDR3 is made up of 14 amino acids. The study's findings and limits: Separate T cell subtypes could not be resolved from one another. Perhaps reflecting limited power, concordant and discordant twins did not differ in repertoire similarity.

Each donor supplied under 3 ml of blood. TCRdb reprocessed the 5' RACE reads, keeping one entry per CDR3 protein, no DNA. The sample features 330,000 or so distinct CDR3 sequences, with 2% to 2.5% in its top ten. The chain uses TRBV6-6 and TRBJ2-1; TCRdb indicates TRBD2, and absent DNA this call remains unverified. The sequencing sample was made of blood. This receptor was identified in a human donor with ulcerative colitis or Crohn's disease, or a healthy co-twin of an affected twin (not recorded which). This CDR3 is CATRRDPTGNEQFF.